This T cell receptor beta chain originates from a study of blood T cell repertoires in COVID-19. Study-level information: Collection of acute and convalescent COVID-19 samples took place in the United States, Italy and Spain. PBMCs, B-cell-depleted T cells, or T cells were the source of the cDNA or gDNA that made up the material.

Per the study methods: Amplification from reference gene primers served as the basis for estimated nucleated cell counts. Sequenced by immunoSEQ multiplex PCR; TCRdb stores in-frame clones only, minus some. Clone size and the V and J calls come from that table; the DNA yielded D and trimming. In the table there are about 98,000 clones, around 85% of which are singletons. The source is a woman older than 75 with acute or convalescent COVID-19. Material for sequencing was peripheral blood.

The CDR3 DNA follows: TGTGCCAGCAGCCCACAGACAGGGGGAAAGGGGACCCAGTACTTC. It yields the protein CASSPQTGGKGTQYF. The V and J genes are TRBV3-1 (or the pseudogene TRBV3-2) and TRBJ2-5; the match to TRBD1 covers 9 bases. Germline loops: CDR1 LGHDT, CDR2 YNNKEL (reference sequence). The CDR3 is 15 residues long. V was pared by 4 bases and J by 7 bases, with 10 bases of the junction left unmatched.